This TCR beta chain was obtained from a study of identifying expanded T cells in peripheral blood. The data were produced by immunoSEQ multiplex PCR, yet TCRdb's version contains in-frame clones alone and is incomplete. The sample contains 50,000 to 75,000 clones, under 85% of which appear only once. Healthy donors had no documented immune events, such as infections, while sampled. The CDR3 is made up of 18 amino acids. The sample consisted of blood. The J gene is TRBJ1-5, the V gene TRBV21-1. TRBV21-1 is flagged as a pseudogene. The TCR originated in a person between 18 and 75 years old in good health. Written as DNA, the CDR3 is TGTGCCAGCAGCAAAAGGGTGGTCTGGTATCAGGGCAATCAGCCCCAGCATTTT. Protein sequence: CASSKRVVWYQGNQPQHF.